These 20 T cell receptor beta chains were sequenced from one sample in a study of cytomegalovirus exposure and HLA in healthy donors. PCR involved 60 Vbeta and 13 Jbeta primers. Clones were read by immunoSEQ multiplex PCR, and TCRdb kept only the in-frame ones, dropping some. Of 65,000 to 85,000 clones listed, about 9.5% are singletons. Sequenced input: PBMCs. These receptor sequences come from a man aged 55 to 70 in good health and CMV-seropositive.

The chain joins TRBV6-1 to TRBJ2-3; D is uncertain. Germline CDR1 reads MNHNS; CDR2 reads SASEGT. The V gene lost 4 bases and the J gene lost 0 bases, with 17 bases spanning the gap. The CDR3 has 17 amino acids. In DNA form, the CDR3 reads TGTGCCAGCAGTGCCGAACTATTAGGAGCTAGCACAGATACGCAGTATTTT. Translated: CASSAELLGASTDTQYF.

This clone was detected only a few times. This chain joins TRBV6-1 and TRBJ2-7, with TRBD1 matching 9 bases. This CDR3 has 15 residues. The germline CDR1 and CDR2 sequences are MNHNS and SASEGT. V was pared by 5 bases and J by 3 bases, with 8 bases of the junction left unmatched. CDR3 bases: TGTGCCAGCAGTCATAATGACAGGGGGTTCTACGAGCAGTACGTC. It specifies CASSHNDRGFYEQYV.

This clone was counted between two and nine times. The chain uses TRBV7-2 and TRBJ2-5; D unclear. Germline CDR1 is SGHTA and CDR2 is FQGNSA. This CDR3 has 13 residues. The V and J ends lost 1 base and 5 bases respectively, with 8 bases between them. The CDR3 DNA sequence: TGTGCCAGCAGCTTAGTCCTCGGTGAGACCCAGTACTTC. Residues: CASSLVLGETQYF.

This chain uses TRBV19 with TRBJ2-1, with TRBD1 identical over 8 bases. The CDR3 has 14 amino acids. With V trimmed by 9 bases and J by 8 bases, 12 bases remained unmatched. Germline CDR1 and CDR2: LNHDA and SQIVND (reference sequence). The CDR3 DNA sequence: TGTGCCAGCCATTTTCCGGGACAGGACTATGAGCAGTTCTTC. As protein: CASHFPGQDYEQFF. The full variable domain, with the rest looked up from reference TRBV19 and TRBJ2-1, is DGGITQSPKYLFRKEGQNVTLSCEQNLNHDAMYWYRQDPGQGLRLIYYSQIVNDFQKGDIAEGYSVSREKKESFPLTVTSAQKNPTAFYLCASHFPGQDYEQFFGPGTRLTVL.

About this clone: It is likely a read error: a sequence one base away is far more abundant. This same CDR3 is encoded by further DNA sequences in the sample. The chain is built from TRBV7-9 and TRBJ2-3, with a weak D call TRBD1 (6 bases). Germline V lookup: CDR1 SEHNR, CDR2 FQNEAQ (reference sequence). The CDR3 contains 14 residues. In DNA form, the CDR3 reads TGTGCCAGCAGCTTGTACAGGGTCACAGATACGCAGTATTTC. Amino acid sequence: CASSLYRVTDTQYF.

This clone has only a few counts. In DNA, the CDR3 is TGTGCCAGCAGTTACTCCCCGGGAGTCTACGAGCAGTACTTC. This encodes CASSYSPGVYEQYF. This sequence joins TRBV6-5 and TRBJ2-7; a weak D match, TRBD2 (6 bases). This CDR3 has 14 residues. V shed 0 bases and J shed 3 bases, with 9 bases lying between them. CDR1 MNHEY and CDR2 SVGAGI come from the germline V gene.

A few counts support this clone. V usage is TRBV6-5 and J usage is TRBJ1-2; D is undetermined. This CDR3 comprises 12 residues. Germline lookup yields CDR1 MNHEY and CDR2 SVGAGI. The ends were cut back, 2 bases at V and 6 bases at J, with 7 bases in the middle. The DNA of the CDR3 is TGTGCCAGCAGTTACGGAGGGCATGGCTACACCTTC. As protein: CASSYGGHGYTF.

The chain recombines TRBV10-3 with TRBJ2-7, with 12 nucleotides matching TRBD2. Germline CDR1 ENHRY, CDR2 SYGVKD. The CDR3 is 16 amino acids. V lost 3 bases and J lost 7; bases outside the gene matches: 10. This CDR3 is CAISDPQTSGSSEQYF. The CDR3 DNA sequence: TGTGCCATCAGTGATCCCCAGACTAGCGGGAGTTCGGAGCAGTACTTC.

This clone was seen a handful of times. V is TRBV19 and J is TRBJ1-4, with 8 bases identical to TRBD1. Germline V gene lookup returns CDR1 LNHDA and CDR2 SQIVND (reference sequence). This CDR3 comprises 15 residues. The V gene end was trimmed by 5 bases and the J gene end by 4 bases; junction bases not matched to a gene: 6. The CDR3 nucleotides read TGTGCCAGTAGTTTGGCACAGGGGGTTAATGAAAAACTGTTTTTT. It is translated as CASSLAQGVNEKLFF.

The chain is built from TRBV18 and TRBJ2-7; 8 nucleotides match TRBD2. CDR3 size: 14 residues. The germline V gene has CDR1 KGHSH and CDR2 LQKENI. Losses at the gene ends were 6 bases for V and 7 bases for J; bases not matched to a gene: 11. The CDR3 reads CASSPSGGPWEQYF. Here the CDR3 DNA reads TGTGCCAGCTCGCCATCGGGGGGGCCTTGGGAGCAGTACTTC.

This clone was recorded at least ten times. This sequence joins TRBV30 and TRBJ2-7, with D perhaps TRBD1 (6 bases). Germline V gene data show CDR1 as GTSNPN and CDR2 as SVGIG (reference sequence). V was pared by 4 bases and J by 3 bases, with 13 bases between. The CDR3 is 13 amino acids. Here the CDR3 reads CAWTPGVNYEQYF. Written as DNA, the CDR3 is TGTGCCTGGACTCCAGGGGTTAACTACGAGCAGTACTTC.

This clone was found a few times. Here the CDR3 DNA reads TGTGCCAGCCTCTTTCTGGAGAATCAGCCCCAGCATTTT. It encodes CASLFLENQPQHF. V is TRBV6-5 and J is TRBJ1-5; D is undetermined. Trimming took 8 bases from V and 4 from J, leaving 12 bases between them. The germline V gene encodes CDR1 MNHEY and CDR2 SVGAGI. The CDR3 length is 13 residues.

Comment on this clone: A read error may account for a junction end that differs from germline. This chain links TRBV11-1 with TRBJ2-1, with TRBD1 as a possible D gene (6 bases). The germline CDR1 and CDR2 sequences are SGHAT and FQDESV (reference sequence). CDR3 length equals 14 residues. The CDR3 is CVSSFDYREYEQFF. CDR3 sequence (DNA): TGTGTCAGCAGCTTCGATTACAGGGAGTATGAGCAGTTCTTC.

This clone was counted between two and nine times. CDR3 protein: CAWSLGNTGNTIYF. The CDR3 DNA follows: TGTGCCTGGAGTCTCGGGAATACTGGAAACACCATATATTTT. The gene calls are TRBV30 and TRBJ1-3; D not resolved. Trimming removed 2 bases from V and 2 bases from J, with 10 bases in between. There are 14 residues in the CDR3. Germline CDR1 GTSNPN, CDR2 SVGIG (reference sequence).

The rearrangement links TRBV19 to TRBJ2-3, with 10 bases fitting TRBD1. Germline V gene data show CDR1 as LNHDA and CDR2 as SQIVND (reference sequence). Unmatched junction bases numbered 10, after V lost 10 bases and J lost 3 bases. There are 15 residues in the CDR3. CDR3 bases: TGTGCCACTAGCCTGGGGGACAGGGGAACAGATACGCAGTATTTT. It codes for CATSLGDRGTDTQYF.

CDR3 amino acids: CASSVVATGANVLTF. The CDR3 DNA reads TGTGCCAGCAGCGTAGTAGCTACTGGGGCCAACGTCCTGACTTTC. The chain recombines TRBV9 with TRBJ2-6; no firm D call. Germline assignment: CDR1 SGDLS and CDR2 YYNGEE. CDR3 length: 15 residues. V lost 0 bases and J 2 bases, leaving 6 bases between the germline ends.

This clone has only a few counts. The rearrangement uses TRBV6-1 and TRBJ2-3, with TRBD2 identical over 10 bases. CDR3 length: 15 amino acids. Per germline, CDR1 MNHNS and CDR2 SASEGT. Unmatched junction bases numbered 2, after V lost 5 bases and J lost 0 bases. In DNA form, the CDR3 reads TGTGCCAGCAGTTGGACTAGCGGAAGCACAGATACGCAGTATTTT. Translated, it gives CASSWTSGSTDTQYF.

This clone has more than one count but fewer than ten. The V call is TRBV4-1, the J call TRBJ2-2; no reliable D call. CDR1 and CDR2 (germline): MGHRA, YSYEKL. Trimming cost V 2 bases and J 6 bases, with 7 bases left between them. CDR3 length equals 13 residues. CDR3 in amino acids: CASSQNRAGELFF. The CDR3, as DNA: TGCGCCAGCAGCCAAAACCGAGCCGGGGAGCTGTTTTTT.

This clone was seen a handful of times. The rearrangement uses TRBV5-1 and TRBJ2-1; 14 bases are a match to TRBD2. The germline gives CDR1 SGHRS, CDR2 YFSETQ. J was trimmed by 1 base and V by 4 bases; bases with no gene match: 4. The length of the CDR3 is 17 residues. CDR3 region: CASSARTSGRSYNEQFF. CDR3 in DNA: TGCGCCAGCAGCGCCCGGACTAGCGGGAGGTCCTACAATGAGCAGTTCTTC.

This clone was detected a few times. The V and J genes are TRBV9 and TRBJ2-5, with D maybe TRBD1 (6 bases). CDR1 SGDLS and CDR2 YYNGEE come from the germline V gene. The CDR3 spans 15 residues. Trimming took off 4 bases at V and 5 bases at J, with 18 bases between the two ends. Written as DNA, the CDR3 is TGTGCCAGCAGCCCCGGCGGGCAGGGGAGTGAGACCCAGTACTTC. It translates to CASSPGGQGSETQYF.